These 17 T cell receptor beta chains originate from one sample sequenced in a study of neurological immune-mediated disorders. TCRdb processed the 5' RACE reads anew with MiXCR; each CDR3 protein has one entry. Found here are about 120,000 distinct CDR3 sequences, 3.2% of them singletons; the top ten hold about 1.2%. The sequencing sample was made of PBMCs. The source is a woman aged 25 to 39 with multiple sclerosis.

This clonotype showed up many times. This chain joins TRBV6-5 and TRBJ1-2; D unresolved. Trimming left V 0 bases short and J 2 bases short, with 4 bases between. The germline V gene has CDR1 MNHEY and CDR2 SVGAGI. The CDR3 has 13 amino acids. The CDR3 DNA reads as TGTGCCAGCAGTTACTCGGAGAACTATGGCTACACCTTC. Translated, it gives CASSYSENYGYTF.

In its sample, this clonotype was seen many times. The V and J genes are TRBV12-3 or TRBV12-4 and TRBJ2-7; TRBD1 is a possible D gene (7 bases). Trimming stripped 4 bases from V and 4 bases from J, with 11 bases between. The CDR3 spans 13 residues. This CDR3 is CASSWRGRYEQYF. CDR3 DNA sequence: TGTGCCAGCAGTTGGAGGGGGCGGTACGAGCAGTACTTC.

This clonotype came up many times. The CDR3 spells CASRVYSNQPQHF. The CDR3 coding sequence is TGTGCCAGCAGGGTTTATAGCAATCAGCCCCAGCATTTT. The chain combines TRBV6-6 with TRBJ1-5; D gene unclear. Germline-derived CDR1 and CDR2 are MNHNY and SVGAGI (reference sequence). Trimming removed 6 bases at V and 0 bases at J, with 6 bases between. The length of the CDR3 is 13 residues.

This clonotype was recorded many times. The J gene is TRBJ2-1, the V gene TRBV7-9; TRBD2 aligns across 8 bases. CDR1 is SEHNR and CDR2 is FQNEAQ in the germline V gene (reference sequence). This CDR3 spans 15 amino acids. With 3 bases clipped from V and 4 bases from J, the junction kept 5 bases outside the gene matches. The chain's CDR3 is CASSFSAGGYNEQFF. As DNA, the CDR3 is TGTGCCAGCAGCTTTTCGGCGGGGGGATACAATGAGCAGTTCTTC.

This clonotype was counted at least ten times. The chain links TRBV5-5 to TRBJ1-2; D is ambiguous. The CDR3 covers 13 residues. Trimming cost V 4 bases and J 4 bases, with 11 bases left between them. From germline, CDR1 is SGHKS and CDR2 YYEKEE (reference sequence). CDR3 nucleotides: TGTGCCAGCAGCCCGGCGGGTTTCTATGGCTACACCTTC. This encodes CASSPAGFYGYTF.

This clonotype was detected ten times or more. The J gene is TRBJ2-7, the V gene TRBV7-9, with 7 bases matching TRBD1. V lost 4 bases to trimming and J lost 6 bases; unmatched junction nucleotides: 18. The germline CDR1 and CDR2 sequences are SEHNR and FQNEAQ (reference sequence). This CDR3 region has 17 residues. DNA for the CDR3: TGTGCCAGCAGCTCGGACAGGTCTCATCTTATGGGACCCGAGCAGTACTTC. Its protein product is CASSSDRSHLMGPEQYF. Filled out from reference TRBV7-9 and TRBJ2-7, the complete variable domain reads DTGVSQNPRHKITKRGQNVTFRCDPISEHNRLYWYRQTLGQGPEFLTYFQNEAQLEKSRLLSDRFSAERPKGSFSTLEIQRTEQGDSAMYLCASSSDRSHLMGPEQYFGPGTRLTVT.

In this sample, this clonotype turned up many times. The chain uses TRBV27 and TRBJ1-1; the D is unclear. The CDR3 loop spans 15 amino acids. CDR1 is MNHEY and CDR2 is SMNVEV in the germline V gene (reference sequence). Deletions cut 2 bases from V and 8 bases from J, with 18 bases between. The DNA of the CDR3 is TGTGCCAGCAGTTTAATGTTGTCTTCGGCCATGGAAGCTTTCTTT. Amino acids: CASSLMLSSAMEAFF.

The sample holds many counts of this clonotype. This rearrangement joins TRBV20-1 to TRBJ1-5; D is ambiguous. Germline V gene data show CDR1 as DFQATT and CDR2 as SNEGSKA (reference sequence). V was clipped by 3 bases and J by 6 bases, with 15 bases between them. CDR3 length: 14 amino acids. The DNA for the CDR3 is TGCAGTGCTAGTTCAGGAATTTTGGTTCAGCCCCAGCATTTT. This gives the protein CSASSGILVQPQHF.

This clonotype showed up many times. In nucleotides, the CDR3 is TGTGCCAGCAGCTTAACGGGACAGGGGGCTTCCTTCTATGGCTACACCTTC. It is translated as CASSLTGQGASFYGYTF. This chain uses TRBV5-6 with TRBJ1-2, with 12 positions matching TRBD1. The V segment lost 2 bases and the J segment 4 bases; nucleotides outside the gene matches: 9. Germline V gene sequence: CDR1 SGHDT, CDR2 YYEEEE. This CDR3 is built from 17 residues.

This clonotype has at least ten counts. J is TRBJ2-1 and V is TRBV20-1; no reliable D call. Trimming removed 5 bases at V and 0 bases at J, with 17 bases between. The CDR3 is 16 residues long. CDR1 and CDR2 from the germline V gene are DFQATT and SNEGSKA (reference sequence). The DNA for the CDR3 is TGCAGTGCTGGCTTTGTGGAAAGAGGCTCCTACAATGAGCAGTTCTTC. This codes for CSAGFVERGSYNEQFF.

This clonotype was seen many times. V and J are TRBV6-5 and TRBJ1-2; 10 positions agree with TRBD1. The CDR3 covers 19 residues. V lost 2 bases, J lost 7 bases, and 19 bases stayed unmatched. CDR1 is MNHEY, CDR2 SVGAGI, per germline. The DNA of the CDR3 is TGTGCCAGCAGTTACCCGCCCGGGACAGGGGCCAAACATCCCCGTGGCTACACCTTC. Encoded protein: CASSYPPGTGAKHPRGYTF.

This clonotype was recorded many times. This chain links TRBV7-9 with TRBJ1-6; 10 bases agree with TRBD1. V was clipped by 5 bases and J by 0 bases; unmatched bases: 4. Germline V gives CDR1 SEHNR, CDR2 FQNEAQ (reference sequence). The CDR3 contains 17 residues. DNA of the CDR3: TGTGCCAGCAGCCCGGGACAGGGGAGCTCCTATAATTCACCCCTCCACTTT. Translated, it gives CASSPGQGSSYNSPLHF.

In its sample, this clonotype was seen many times. This CDR3 is CASSPRDRYYEQYF. The CDR3 bases are TGCGCCAGCAGCCCTCGGGACAGATACTACGAGCAGTACTTC. V is TRBV5-1 and J is TRBJ2-7, with 7 nucleotides matching TRBD1. Trimming removed 4 bases from V and 3 bases from J; junction bases left unmatched: 7. The germline V gene has CDR1 SGHRS and CDR2 YFSETQ. The length of the CDR3 is 14 residues.

This clonotype appeared many times. J is TRBJ2-1 and V is TRBV7-2; D remains ambiguous. The germline V gene encodes CDR1 SGHTA and CDR2 FQGNSA. Trimming cost V 5 bases and J 1 base, with 9 bases left between them. This CDR3 is 14 amino acids long. The CDR3 loop reads CASSTSGSYNEQFF. The CDR3 region has the DNA TGTGCCAGCAGCACATCTGGGTCCTACAATGAGCAGTTCTTC.

This clonotype showed up many times. The rearrangement joins TRBV12-3 or TRBV12-4 to TRBJ2-5, with 8 bases lining up with TRBD1. CDR3 length: 14 amino acids. With V trimmed by 4 bases and J by 5 bases, 6 bases remained unmatched. Here the CDR3 reads CASSSNRGAETQYF. CDR3 in DNA: TGTGCCAGCAGTTCCAACAGGGGGGCCGAGACCCAGTACTTC.

This clonotype was observed at least ten times. Germline and junction disagree at one end, which may indicate a read error. The J gene is TRBJ1-4, the V gene TRBV29-1; D is uncertain. This CDR3 is built from 10 residues. Germline values: CDR1 SQVTM, CDR2 ANQGSEA. The DNA of the CDR3 is TGCAGCGTTGAGGGCCGAGCACCCCTTTTT. Its protein is CSVEGRAPLF.

This clonotype was seen a handful of times. This chain uses TRBV12-3 or TRBV12-4 with TRBJ1-1; no definite D call. Trimming removed 3 bases from V and 6 bases from J, with 11 bases in between. CDR3 length equals 13 residues. CDR3 sequence reads: CASSFPDVSEAFF. CDR3 in DNA: TGTGCCAGCAGTTTCCCCGACGTTTCTGAAGCTTTCTTT.